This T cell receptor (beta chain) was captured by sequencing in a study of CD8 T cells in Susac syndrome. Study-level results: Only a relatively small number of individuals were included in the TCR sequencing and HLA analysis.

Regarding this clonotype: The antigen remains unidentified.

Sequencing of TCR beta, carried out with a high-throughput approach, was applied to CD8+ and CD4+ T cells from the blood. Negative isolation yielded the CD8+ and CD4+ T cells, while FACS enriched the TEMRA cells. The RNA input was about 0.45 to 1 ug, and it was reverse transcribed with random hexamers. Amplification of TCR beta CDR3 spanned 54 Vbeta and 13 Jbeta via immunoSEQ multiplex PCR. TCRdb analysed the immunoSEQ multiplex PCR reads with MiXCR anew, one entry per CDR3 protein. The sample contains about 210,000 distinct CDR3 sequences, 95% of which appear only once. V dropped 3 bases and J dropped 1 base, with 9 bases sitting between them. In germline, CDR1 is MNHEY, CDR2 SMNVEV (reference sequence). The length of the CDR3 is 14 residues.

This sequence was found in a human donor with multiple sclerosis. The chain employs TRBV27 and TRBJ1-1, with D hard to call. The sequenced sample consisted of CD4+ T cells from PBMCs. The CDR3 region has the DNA TGTGCCAGCAGTTTCTTACAGTCGAACACTGAAGCTTTCTTT. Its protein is CASSFLQSNTEAFF.